This T cell receptor beta chain was captured in a study of T cell responses to AZD1222 COVID-19 vaccine. Study context: Second doses were pooled across both intervals (about 4 or about 12 weeks).

Germline V gives CDR1 MNHEY, CDR2 SVGAGI. CDR3 length equals 16 residues. Losses at the gene ends were 2 bases for V and 5 bases for J; bases not matched to a gene: 10. TCRdb's table, derived via immunoSEQ multiplex PCR, lists solely in-frame clones and lacks some. The sample lists fewer than 85,000 clones, approximately 90% occurring once. The sample consisted of peripheral blood, taken on day 0 of AZD1222 vaccination. The source of this sequence is an adult in good health. The J gene is TRBJ1-2, the V gene TRBV6-5; 8 bases are a match to TRBD1. CDR3 coding DNA: TGTGCCAGCAGTTACACCGGGACAGGCAATTTATATGGCTACACCTTC. The encoded protein is CASSYTGTGNLYGYTF.